The clone carrying this T cell receptor beta chain was seen many times. From the 5' RACE reads, TCRdb called clonotypes with MiXCR, one entry per CDR3 protein. The repertoire holds about 200,000 distinct CDR3 sequences, with more than 6.5% as singletons. The CDR3 extends over 13 amino acids. CDR1 is SQVTM and CDR2 is ANQGSEA in the germline V gene. Germline trimming cut 6 bases from V and 4 bases from J; bases unmatched to any gene: 7. The sample originates from a study of identical twins. These data were also reused for a study on yellow fever vaccine responses in identical twins.

The TCR sequence derives from a woman under 30 in good health. V is TRBV29-1 and J is TRBJ1-2, with 8 bases fitting TRBD1. The sequencing sample was made of memory (CD45RO+) T cells sorted from blood. DNA of the CDR3: TGCAGCGTCCTAGGGACAGGAGTCTATGGCTACACCTTC. It specifies CSVLGTGVYGYTF.